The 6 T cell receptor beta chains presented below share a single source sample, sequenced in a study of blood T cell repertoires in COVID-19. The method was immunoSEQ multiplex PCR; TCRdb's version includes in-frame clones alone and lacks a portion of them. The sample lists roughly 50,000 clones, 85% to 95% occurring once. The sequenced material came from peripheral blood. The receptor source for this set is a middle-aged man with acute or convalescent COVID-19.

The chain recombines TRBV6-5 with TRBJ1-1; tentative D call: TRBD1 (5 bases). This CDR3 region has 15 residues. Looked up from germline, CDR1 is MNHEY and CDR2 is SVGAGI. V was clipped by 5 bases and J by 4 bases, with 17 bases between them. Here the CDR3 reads CASSTRQNSGTEAFF. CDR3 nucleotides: TGTGCCAGCAGTACACGACAGAATTCTGGCACTGAAGCTTTCTTT.

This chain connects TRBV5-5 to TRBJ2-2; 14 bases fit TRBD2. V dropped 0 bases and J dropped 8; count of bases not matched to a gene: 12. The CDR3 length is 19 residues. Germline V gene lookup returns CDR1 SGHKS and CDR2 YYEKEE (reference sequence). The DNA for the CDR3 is TGTGCCAGCAGCTTGGAATTGCCGGGACTAGCGGGAGTCTCAGGGGAGCTGTTTTTT. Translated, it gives CASSLELPGLAGVSGELFF.

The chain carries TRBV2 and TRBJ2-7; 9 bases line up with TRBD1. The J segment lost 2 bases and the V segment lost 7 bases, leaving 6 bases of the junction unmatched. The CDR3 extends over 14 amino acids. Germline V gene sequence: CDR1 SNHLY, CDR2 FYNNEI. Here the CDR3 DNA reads TGTGCCAGCAACGACAGGGGGTCAGCCTACGAGCAGTACTTC. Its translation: CASNDRGSAYEQYF.

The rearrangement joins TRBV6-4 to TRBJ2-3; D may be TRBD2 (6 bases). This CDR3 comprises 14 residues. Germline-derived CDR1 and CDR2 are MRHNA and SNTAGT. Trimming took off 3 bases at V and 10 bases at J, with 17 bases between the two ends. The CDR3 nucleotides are TGTGCCAGCAGTGAGGGGACTGGGGGTAGGTCGCAGTATTTT. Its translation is CASSEGTGGRSQYF.

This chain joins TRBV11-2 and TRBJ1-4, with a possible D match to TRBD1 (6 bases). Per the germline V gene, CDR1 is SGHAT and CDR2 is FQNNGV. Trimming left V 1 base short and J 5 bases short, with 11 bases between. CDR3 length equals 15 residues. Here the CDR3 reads CASSLVGAPNEKLFF. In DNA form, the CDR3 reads TGTGCCAGCAGCTTAGTGGGGGCCCCCAATGAAAAACTGTTTTTT.

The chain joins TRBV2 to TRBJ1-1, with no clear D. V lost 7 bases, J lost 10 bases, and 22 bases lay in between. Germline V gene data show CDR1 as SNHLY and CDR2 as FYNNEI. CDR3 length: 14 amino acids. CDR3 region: CASKNRVVEGRAFF. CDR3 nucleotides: TGTGCCAGCAAAAATAGGGTTGTTGAGGGCCGAGCTTTCTTT.